There are many counts of the clone carrying this T cell receptor beta chain. The target antigen is unknown. This sample was taken from a study of CD8+CD57+ T cells in acquired aplastic anemia. Overall study: Sorted CD4+ and CD8+ cells gave a mean 3.2 ug DNA, range 0.2 to 27.4 ug. Where healthy donors were concerned, CD4+ cells averaged about 11 million reads. Whole-study findings and limits: A set of around 30 CD8+ CDR3 sequences was shared between patients and controls, and these sequences appeared highly expressed in patients. Significance was not reached for CD8+ Simpson's diversity between patients and controls.

The CDR3 loop spans 11 amino acids. The germline gives CDR1 DFQATT, CDR2 SNEGSKA (reference sequence). V gave up 2 bases and J gave up 7 bases, with 5 bases separating them. Researchers used genomic DNA as the template to profile TCR beta VDJ and CDR3. TCRdb reanalysed the reads using MiXCR and keeps one entry per CDR3 protein. The sample yields some 64,000 distinct CDR3 sequences, over 45% seen once. This clonotype originated in a human donor in good health, serving as a control. The sequenced sample was sorted CD4+, CD8+, or CD8+CD57+ T cells (not recorded which) from PBMCs. The chain is built from TRBV20-1 and TRBJ1-4; unclear D gene. The DNA of the CDR3 is TGCAGTGCTAGACGTGGTGAAAAACTGTTTTTT. It specifies CSARRGEKLFF.